This is a list of T cell receptor beta chains from one sample in a study of multiple sclerosis patients with progressive multifocal leukoencephalopathy. The method was immunoSEQ multiplex PCR; TCRdb's version includes in-frame clones alone and lacks a portion of them. The sample records some 30,000 clones, roughly 85% being singletons. The input for sequencing was PBMCs, taken from a patient treated with natalizumab. The receptors derive from a woman under 40 with progressive multifocal leukoencephalopathy. Each CDR3 is given with its conserved first and last residue. A D gene is named only where the DNA matches it firmly. Some rows mark clone size as missing; the rest say once, few, many or name a class of expanded clone.

abundance,j_gene,d_gene,v_gene,CDR3nt,CDR3aa
.,TRBJ2-3,TRBD2,TRBV28,TGTGCCAGCAGTTTACTAGCGGGGTCTACGCAGTATTTT,CASSLLAGSTQYF
.,TRBJ1-3,TRBD1,TRBV10-3,TGTGCCATCAGTGGAACAGGGGGTCCTGGAAACACCATATATTTT,CAISGTGGPGNTIYF
.,TRBJ2-2,.,TRBV2,TGTGCCAGCAGTGAATATCCGCCGGGGCTAAACACCGGGGAGCTGTTTTTT,CASSEYPPGLNTGELFF
.,TRBJ2-1,.,TRBV7-2,TGTGCCAGCAGCTTAGTCCCAGGGCAAAGTGAGCAGTTCTTC,CASSLVPGQSEQFF
.,TRBJ1-4,.,TRBV5-1,TGCGCCAGCAGCTCGAGCTCGATCGAAAGTCAAGAAAAACTGTTTTTT,CASSSSSIESQEKLFF
few,TRBJ1-3,.,TRBV18,TGTGCCAGCTCACCCGATCGGGGAATTGGAAACACCATATATTTT,CASSPDRGIGNTIYF
few,TRBJ1-1,TRBD1,TRBV6-1,TGTGCCAGCAGGATACAGGGGGGAACTGAAGCTTTCTTT,CASRIQGGTEAFF
few,TRBJ2-4,.,TRBV18,TGTGCCAGCTCACCCGGAGTTCTCGGGACCAAAAACATTCAGTACTTC,CASSPGVLGTKNIQYF
.,TRBJ2-1,.,TRBV19,TGTGCCAGTAGTACCCGATCAAGGGGGGCCGACAATGAGCAGTTCTTC,CASSTRSRGADNEQFF
.,TRBJ2-3,TRBD2,TRBV7-2,TGTGCCAGCAGCTGGGGACTAGCGGGGGGGCCGGGCACAGATACGCAGTATTTT,CASSWGLAGGPGTDTQYF
.,TRBJ2-1,.,TRBV6-4,TGTGCCAGCAGTGAGACAGCCTACAATGAGCAGTTCTTC,CASSETAYNEQFF
once,TRBJ2-7,.,TRBV7-8,TGTGCCAGCAGCTTAGAGGCTAGCTGGACCTACGAGCAGTACTTC,CASSLEASWTYEQYF
.,TRBJ2-7,TRBD2,TRBV29-1,TGCAGCGGTATTGGGCCGGGGACTAGCGGGAACGAGCAGTACTTC,CSGIGPGTSGNEQYF
once,TRBJ2-1,TRBD2,TRBV10-1,TGCGCCAGCAGCATGGGACTAGCGGGAGGACCCGCCTACAATGAGCAGTTCTTC,CASSMGLAGGPAYNEQFF
.,TRBJ1-1,.,TRBV7-9,TGTGCCAGCAGTGCGGGCGGCGCTCGATCCCCTGAAGCTTTCTTT,CASSAGGARSPEAFF
.,TRBJ1-1,TRBD1,TRBV4-3,TGCGCCAGCAGCCGAGAGGCCGGGACAGACACTGAAGCTTTCTTT,CASSREAGTDTEAFF
.,TRBJ2-1,.,TRBV2,TGTGCCAGCAGGGAAGCTAATGAGCAGTTCTTC,CASREANEQFF
once,TRBJ2-1,.,TRBV23-1,TGCGCCAGCAGTCAAAAGGAGGGCGGGAATTTCTTC,CASSQKEGGNFF
few,TRBJ2-1,TRBD1,TRBV19,TGTGCCAGTACACCCCCGACAGGGTTCGAGCAGTTCTTC,CASTPPTGFEQFF
.,TRBJ1-3,.,TRBV29-1,TGCAGCGTTGAAAACTCTGGAAACACCATATATTTT,CSVENSGNTIYF
.,TRBJ1-6,TRBD1,TRBV4-1,TGCGCCAGCAGCCAAGCCGCCGACAGGGATCTCCACTTT,CASSQAADRDLHF
few,TRBJ1-1,.,TRBV7-9,TGTGCCAGCAGCCGGGGGGACACTGAAGCTTTCTTT,CASSRGDTEAFF
.,TRBJ1-1,TRBD1,TRBV7-2,TGTGCCAGCAGCGCTGACAGGGAGATCACTGAAGCTTTCTTT,CASSADREITEAFF
.,TRBJ2-3,TRBD2,TRBV27,TGTGCCAGCAGTCGACTAGCTCTCGGCACAGATACGCAGTATTTT,CASSRLALGTDTQYF
.,TRBJ1-1,.,TRBV12-1,TGTGCCAGCGTATGTTGGGAGGGCACTGAAGCTTTCTTT,CASVCWEGTEAFF
.,TRBJ2-5,TRBD2,TRBV5-4,TGTGCCAGCAGCTTGGTGCGGGAGGGGACCCAGTACTTC,CASSLVREGTQYF
.,TRBJ1-2,.,TRBV25-1,TGTGCCACCCGGACGGGCCTCTATGGCTACACCTTC,CATRTGLYGYTF
.,TRBJ2-7,TRBD1,TRBV7-8,TGTGCCAGCAGCTTCGGACCCCGACAGGGGTCCTACGAGCAGTACTTC,CASSFGPRQGSYEQYF
.,TRBJ2-7,TRBD1,TRBV7-8,TGTGCCAGCGGACAGGGTAACTACGAGCAGTACTTC,CASGQGNYEQYF
.,TRBJ2-3,TRBD2,TRBV5-1,TGCGCCAGCAGCCAAAAGTCGTCTAGCGGGGGCACAGATACGCAGTATTTT,CASSQKSSSGGTDTQYF
once,TRBJ2-5,.,TRBV4-1,TGCGCCAGCAGCCAAAGCTGGGCGGCTACCAAGGGAGAGACCCAGTACTTC,CASSQSWAATKGETQYF
.,TRBJ1-1,.,TRBV19,TGTGCCAGTACCCGAGGGGGGGCAAAACCCCATATGAACACTGAAGCTTTCTTT,CASTRGGAKPHMNTEAFF
.,TRBJ1-2,.,TRBV7-2,TGTGCCAGCACAATCCAAGTCTCTAACTATGGCTACACCTTC,CASTIQVSNYGYTF
.,TRBJ1-1,.,TRBV14,TGTGCCAGCAGCCAATCTCCGGGGCTCACTGAAGCTTTCTTT,CASSQSPGLTEAFF
.,TRBJ2-3,TRBD2,TRBV9,TGTGCCAGCAGCTCAGACGGGGGGACTAGCACAGATACGCAGTATTTT,CASSSDGGTSTDTQYF
once,TRBJ1-1,TRBD1,TRBV9,TGTGCCAGCCACTTATCGACAGGGCCGACTGAAGCTTTCTTT,CASHLSTGPTEAFF
once,TRBJ2-7,.,TRBV11-2,TGTGCCAGCAGCTTTTTAGTTACTCCACAGGCCATGCACCCCTACGAGCAGTACTTC,CASSFLVTPQAMHPYEQYF
.,TRBJ2-3,TRBD2,TRBV4-2,TGTGCCAGCAGCCAAGATCGGGGGGGGGCAGATACGCAGTATTTT,CASSQDRGGADTQYF
few,TRBJ2-2,.,TRBV30,TGTGCCTCCCTGAGACCAGGACTCGCTAGGGGGGAGCTGTTTTTT,CASLRPGLARGELFF
.,TRBJ2-2,.,TRBV6-5,TGTGCCGGCAAACCCGGACGGAACACCGGGGAGCTGTTTTTT,CAGKPGRNTGELFF
.,TRBJ1-2,.,TRBV4-1,TGCGCCAGCAGCCAAGACCTAATCGACTATGGCTACACCTTC,CASSQDLIDYGYTF
.,TRBJ2-3,.,TRBV7-9,TGTGCCAGCACCAGACTAGGTAGCACAGATACGCAGTATTTT,CASTRLGSTDTQYF
.,TRBJ2-7,TRBD1,TRBV7-2,TGTGCCAGCAGCTACCGGACAGGGGTTGACGAGCAGTACTTC,CASSYRTGVDEQYF
.,TRBJ1-6,.,TRBV27,TGTGCCAGCAGTAGGGCGGCAGGCGGTTCACCCCTCCACTTT,CASSRAAGGSPLHF
.,TRBJ2-7,TRBD2,TRBV10-3,TGTGCCATCAGTGCTAGCGGGGGGGATGAAGAGCAGTACTTC,CAISASGGDEEQYF
.,TRBJ2-2,.,TRBV5-1,TGCGCCAGCAGCTCCCAGGGTACCGGGGAGCTGTTTTTT,CASSSQGTGELFF
.,TRBJ1-5,.,TRBV23-1,TGCGCCAGCAGTCCCCGGGGCAAGGTCAATCAGCCCCAGCATTTT,CASSPRGKVNQPQHF
once,TRBJ2-3,.,TRBV7-9,TGTGCCAGCAGCCCCAAAATGGGACGGACCACAGATACGCAGTATTTT,CASSPKMGRTTDTQYF
.,TRBJ2-7,.,TRBV13,TGTGCCAGCAGCCCCCGCCGGGACTCCTTTTCCTACGAGCAGTACTTC,CASSPRRDSFSYEQYF
.,TRBJ2-7,.,TRBV30,TGTGCCTGCTCTCTAACAGGTTTCTCCTACGAGCAGTACTTC,CACSLTGFSYEQYF